This T cell receptor beta chain was observed in a study of blood T cells in healthy people across ages. The length of the CDR3 is 15 residues. Trimming at V came to 4 bases and at J to 0 bases, leaving 5 bases not matched to a gene. Germline V gene lookup returns CDR1 DFQATT and CDR2 SNEGSKA (reference sequence). A sample-barcoded 5' primer and a J-beta primer mix were used in a second PCR of roughly 6 to 11 cycles. MiXCR, applied by TCRdb to the 5' RACE reads, yields one record per CDR3 protein. The sample records fewer than 750,000 distinct CDR3 sequences, more than 45% being singletons. Per-sample PBMC isolation yielded at least 7 million cells.

The clonotype was recovered from an elderly man in good health. Sequencing used blood. This sequence joins TRBV20-1 and TRBJ2-7; 11 positions agree with TRBD2. CDR3 residues: CSAIHGTSGSYEQYF. CDR3 coding DNA: TGCAGTGCTATCCACGGGACTAGCGGCTCCTACGAGCAGTACTTC.